A single sample is the source of the 17 T cell receptor beta chains below, sequenced in a study of shared clonotypes between healthy human individuals. The naive CD8 fraction comprised CD45RO-negative cells positively selected for CCR7 and excluded terminally differentiated effector memory CD45RA+ cells. Only in-frame clones appear in the TCRdb table, and some are missing; sequencing was by immunoSEQ multiplex PCR. Of about 2.2 million clones listed, roughly 93% are singletons. The source material was naive CD8+ T cells from PBMCs. Source of these receptors: a man younger than 35 in good health. Some clones in this sample may be carry-over from other donors' samples.

The chain is built from TRBV11-2 and TRBJ2-1; 15 positions agree with TRBD2. CDR3 length equals 17 residues. Germline V gene sequence: CDR1 SGHAT, CDR2 FQNNGV. Trimming took 5 bases from V and 16 from J; bases not matched to a gene: 18. This chain's CDR3 is CASSQGLAGGRGTRQFF. For the CDR3, the DNA is TGTGCCAGCAGCCAAGGACTAGCGGGAGGGCGGGGGACGCGCCAATTCTTC.

Concerning this clone: The identical CDR3 is also encoded by other nucleotide sequences in the sample. This rearrangement joins TRBV27 to TRBJ1-1, with TRBD1 matching over 7 bases. The CDR3 runs to 12 residues. Per the germline V gene, CDR1 is MNHEY and CDR2 is SMNVEV (reference sequence). Losses at the gene ends were 4 bases for V and 5 bases for J; bases not matched to a gene: 1. The CDR3 region has the DNA TGTGCCAGCAGTTACAGGGGAACTGAAGCTTTCTTT. It encodes CASSYRGTEAFF.

This CDR3 is CASSSWASQNEKLFF. In DNA, the CDR3 is TGTGCCAGCAGTTCGTGGGCCAGCCAGAATGAAAAACTGTTTTTT. The chain employs TRBV27 and TRBJ1-4; unclear D gene. Trimming left V 4 bases short and J 5 bases short, with 14 bases between. CDR3 length: 15 residues. The germline gives CDR1 MNHEY, CDR2 SMNVEV (reference sequence).

In this sample, this clone turned up once. At the DNA level, this CDR3 is encoded by other sequences in the same sample as well. As DNA, the CDR3 is TGCAGCGTTGAAGACGGTCGTTCGTACGAGCAGTACTTC. Its translation is CSVEDGRSYEQYF. This chain connects TRBV29-1 to TRBJ2-7; no clear D gene. Germline V lookup: CDR1 SQVTM, CDR2 ANQGSEA. Trimming stripped 0 bases from V and 4 bases from J, with 10 bases between. The CDR3 covers 13 residues.

The chain couples TRBV6-6 to TRBJ2-2, with D possibly being TRBD2 (6 bases). CDR1 MNHNY and CDR2 SVGAGI come from the germline V gene (reference sequence). V was pared by 2 bases and J by 7 bases, with 11 bases between. The CDR3 covers 14 residues. The CDR3 protein is CASSYAGGGGELFF. CDR3 sequence (DNA): TGTGCCAGCAGTTACGCCGGGGGAGGCGGGGAGCTGTTTTTT.

V usage is TRBV18 and J usage is TRBJ1-1; tentatively, D is TRBD1 (5 bases). The CDR3 contains 18 residues. Germline V gene lookup returns CDR1 KGHSH and CDR2 LQKENI. V gave up 2 bases and J gave up 1 base, with 20 bases separating them. The CDR3 spells CASSPFVGHEIRNTEAFF. DNA of the CDR3: TGTGCCAGCTCACCATTTGTCGGACACGAGATAAGGAACACTGAAGCTTTCTTT. The variable domain in full, completed from reference TRBV18 and TRBJ1-1, reads NAGVMQNPRHLVRRRGQEARLRCSPMKGHSHVYWYRQLPEEGLKFMVYLQKENIIDESGMPKERFSAEFPKEGPSILRIQQVVRGDSAAYFCASSPFVGHEIRNTEAFFGQGTRLTVV.

The chain employs TRBV28 and TRBJ2-7, with no clear D. The germline V gene encodes CDR1 MDHEN and CDR2 SYDVKM. The V end lost 3 bases, the J end lost 1 base, and 10 bases lay between the germline ends. CDR3 length: 14 amino acids. The CDR3 DNA follows: TGTGCCAGCAGTTTCGTTTCAGTTTCCTACGAGCAGTACTTC. Translating gives CASSFVSVSYEQYF.

The chain couples TRBV28 to TRBJ2-4, with 8 bases fitting TRBD2. This CDR3 region has 20 residues. V shed 5 bases and J 0 bases; nucleotides not matched to a gene: 18. Germline CDR1 is MDHEN and CDR2 is SYDVKM. CDR3 DNA: TGTGCCAGCAGTCCGAGGCTAGCGGGCACCTGGGGCTTAGCCAAAAACATTCAGTACTTC. Translating it yields CASSPRLAGTWGLAKNIQYF.

Worth noting for this clone: This specimen includes other DNA sequences encoding the same CDR3. The chain couples TRBV6-5 to TRBJ1-2; D is unresolved. With 0 bases removed from V and 5 bases from J, the gap between germline ends came to 7 bases. The germline CDR1 and CDR2 sequences are MNHEY and SVGAGI. The CDR3 spans 13 residues. Here the CDR3 reads CASSYSVGYGYTF. The CDR3 DNA follows: TGTGCCAGCAGTTACTCGGTCGGGTATGGCTACACCTTC.

The rearrangement uses TRBV27 and TRBJ1-4; weak D call: TRBD1 (5 bases). The germline CDR1 and CDR2 sequences are MNHEY and SMNVEV (reference sequence). This CDR3 contains 14 residues. The V gene lost 5 bases and the J gene lost 8 bases, with 15 bases spanning the gap. The CDR3 here is CASSRVGAVEKLFF. DNA for the CDR3: TGTGCCAGCAGTCGTGTCGGGGCGGTGGAAAAACTGTTTTTT.

The gene calls are TRBV15 and TRBJ1-1; perhaps TRBD1 as D (6 bases). The CDR3 totals 14 residues. V was trimmed by 5 bases and J by 3 bases, leaving 13 bases between them. Germline V gene sequence: CDR1 LNHNV, CDR2 YYDKDF (reference sequence). This CDR3 reads CATSRRAGDTEAFF. CDR3 nucleotides: TGTGCCACCAGCCGTCGCGCAGGGGACACTGAAGCTTTCTTT.

The V and J genes are TRBV27 and TRBJ2-4, with a possible D match to TRBD2 (5 bases). Germline V lookup: CDR1 MNHEY, CDR2 SMNVEV (reference sequence). The CDR3 contains 13 residues. Trimming removed 6 bases at V and 7 bases at J, with 13 bases between. In DNA form, the CDR3 reads TGTGCCAGCAGACCCGAGACGGGGAACATTCAGTACTTC. This gives the protein CASRPETGNIQYF.

The chain joins TRBV6-1 to TRBJ2-7; D is perhaps TRBD1 (5 bases). The CDR3 runs 13 residues. From germline, CDR1 is MNHNS and CDR2 SASEGT. Trimming left V 6 bases short and J 3 bases short, with 12 bases between. The CDR3 spells CASRDTYDYEQYF. The CDR3 DNA sequence: TGTGCCAGCAGGGACACATACGACTACGAGCAGTACTTC.

This chain uses TRBV19 with TRBJ1-5, with D perhaps matching TRBD1 (5 bases). The CDR3 runs 13 residues. Germline loops: CDR1 LNHDA, CDR2 SQIVND (reference sequence). V was cut by 5 bases and J by 6 bases, with 11 bases left in between. The CDR3: CASSFGGSQPQHF. CDR3 DNA: TGTGCCAGTAGTTTTGGGGGGAGTCAGCCCCAGCATTTT. Full variable domain (rest looked up from reference TRBV19 and TRBJ1-5): DGGITQSPKYLFRKEGQNVTLSCEQNLNHDAMYWYRQDPGQGLRLIYYSQIVNDFQKGDIAEGYSVSREKKESFPLTVTSAQKNPTAFYLCASSFGGSQPQHFGDGTRLSIL.

This chain uses TRBV5-4 with TRBJ1-1; possible D gene TRBD1, 6 bases. V shed 4 bases and J shed 1 base, with 17 bases lying between them. CDR1 and CDR2 from the germline V gene are SGHNT and YYREEE (reference sequence). The CDR3 has 16 amino acids. CDR3 protein: CASSLGQGWANTEAFF. DNA of the CDR3: TGTGCCAGCAGCCTTGGGCAGGGGTGGGCGAACACTGAAGCTTTCTTT.

This chain links TRBV6-5 with TRBJ2-5; TRBD1 might be the D (6 bases). Germline CDR1 MNHEY, CDR2 SVGAGI. CDR3 length: 14 amino acids. Trimming took 7 bases from V and 5 from J, leaving 17 bases between them. The CDR3 is CASNPPTGVETQYF. CDR3 DNA: TGTGCCAGCAACCCCCCGACAGGCGTGGAGACCCAGTACTTC.

V usage is TRBV29-1 and J usage is TRBJ2-5; 7 bases are a match to TRBD2. CDR1 is SQVTM, CDR2 ANQGSEA, per germline. This CDR3 comprises 12 residues. V gave up 8 bases and J gave up 1 base; unmatched junction bases: 4. CDR3 nucleotides: TGCAGCATCACTAGCGCCCAAGAGACCCAGTACTTC. Its protein product is CSITSAQETQYF.